This entry is about one T cell receptor beta chain. The antigen remains undetermined. These data come from a study of OX40 agonist ivuxolimab in advanced cancers. Trimming shortened V by 7 bases and J by 6 bases, and 12 bases separated the two germline ends. CDR3 length: 13 amino acids. Germline loops: CDR1 MNHGY, CDR2 SVAAGI. Sequencing used immunoSEQ multiplex PCR; TCRdb keeps in-frame clones, though not all of them. The sample shows about 70,000 clones, over 85% of them seen only once. Study observations and caveats: Clones of CD4+ and CD8+ blood T cells grew by week 6 at doses of 0.1 to 3.0 mg/kg.

Patients were ruled out by autoimmune disease history or systemic immunosuppression. The rearrangement links TRBV6-9 to TRBJ1-4, with D possibly TRBD1 on 6 matching bases. Sequenced here: CD4+ or CD8+ T cells sorted from blood, sampled in a trial of the OX40 agonist ivuxolimab. This sequence originates from an adult with an advanced solid tumor such as melanoma, head and neck, liver or kidney cancer. The CDR3 bases are TGTGCCAGCACACAGGGACGGGATGAAAAACTGTTTTTT. Its translation: CASTQGRDEKLFF.